Included here is one T cell receptor beta chain sequence, with context. Its target is not known. Germline V gene sequence: CDR1 SEHNR, CDR2 FQNEAQ (reference sequence). The length of the CDR3 is 16 residues. The sample comes from a study of CXCR3-negative and CXCR3-positive naive CD8 T cells. Study outcomes and limitations: Naive subsets were similarly diverse, while memory CD8+ repertoires were much less diverse.

Researchers prepared the TRB cDNA libraries using 5' RACE with UMI labels. TCRdb re-called the 5' RACE reads; every CDR3 protein appears as one record, without DNA. The table lists more than 65,000 distinct CDR3 sequences. Naive CD8+ T cells showed a CD45RO-CCR7+CD27+CD95- phenotype. The chain is built from TRBV7-9 and TRBJ2-5; checking the TCRdb D call of TRBD2 is not possible without DNA. The clonotype was recovered from a human donor in good health. Some clones in this sample may be carry-over from other donors' samples. Sequenced: naive CXCR3- CD8+ T cells from blood. As to subset: CD45RO-CCR7+CD27+CD95- naive CD8+ T cells lacking CXCR3 (TNR3-). CDR3 loop: CASSEGLAGGMETQYF.